The sequence of this T cell receptor (beta chain) was determined in a study of shared clonotypes between healthy human individuals. Points on this clone: No antigen is known for it.

Findings and caveats of the study: Larger richness was generally estimated for naive than memory subsets.

Positive CCR7 selection of CD45RO-negative cells yielded the naive CD8 cells, and terminally differentiated effector memory CD45RA+ cells were excluded. Germline assignment: CDR1 MNHEY and CDR2 SVGAGI. There are 16 residues in the CDR3. J was trimmed by 8 bases and V by 4 bases; bases with no gene match: 10. At the deep level, the assay was run. Using immunoSEQ multiplex PCR, the repertoire was profiled, and TCRdb retains in-frame clones only, with some absent. The profile covers about 2 million clones, with just under 95% appearing a single time and roughly 1% taken by the ten largest. The receptor comes from a man between 18 and 35 years old in good health. The genes are TRBV6-5 and TRBJ2-1, with 11 positions matching TRBD1. Sequencing used naive CD8+ T cells sorted from blood. The CDR3 coding sequence is TGTGCCAGCAGTTGGCCCCCGGGACAGGGGGATTATGAGCAGTTCTTC. It translates to CASSWPPGQGDYEQFF.